Each of the 4 T cell receptor beta chains below was sequenced from the same sample in a study of low-dose radiotherapy and immunotherapy resistance in tumors. Alpha- and beta-chain coverage of first-strand cDNA came from TRAV- and TRBV-specific primers. With a V-primer adapter and a constant-region primer, TCRs were amplified for 20 PCR cycles. In TCRdb, the reads were re-called with MiXCR into one record per CDR3 protein. The data show around 9,300 distinct CDR3 sequences, roughly two thirds seen once. The origin of the receptors is a human donor with advanced metastatic prostate, ovarian, gallbladder or colorectal cancer (not recorded which). This table probably holds off-target reads from a library built for another chain.

The chain joins TRBV4-1 to TRBJ2-1; no clear D. The CDR3 is 15 residues long. Trimming took off 0 bases at V and 12 bases at J, with 18 bases between the two ends. Looked up from germline, CDR1 is MGHRA and CDR2 is YSYEKL. The CDR3 region is CASSQDWGQLVRQFF. CDR3 nucleotides: TGCGCCAGCAGCCAAGATTGGGGTCAACTCGTCAGGCAGTTCTTC.

The chain is built from TRBV5-8 and TRBJ2-7; D could derive from TRBD1 or TRBD2 (5 bases each). V dropped 4 bases and J dropped 2 bases, with 7 bases sitting between them. Germline V gene data show CDR1 as SGHTS and CDR2 as YDEGEE. CDR3 length: 12 residues. Here the CDR3 DNA reads TGTGCCAGCAGCCTGGGGGCCTACGAGCAGTACTTC. It yields the protein CASSLGAYEQYF.

The chain carries TRBV5-4 and TRBJ2-5; D gene ambiguous. The CDR3 spans 14 residues. Trimming removed 1 base from V and 2 bases from J, with 9 bases in between. In germline, CDR1 is SGHNT, CDR2 YYREEE (reference sequence). CDR3 loop: CASSLRAAQETQYF. The CDR3 DNA reads as TGTGCCAGCAGCTTGCGGGCAGCACAAGAGACCCAGTACTTC.

The J gene is TRBJ2-3, the V gene TRBV12-5; tentatively, D is TRBD2 (6 bases). This CDR3 is 15 amino acids long. Germline CDR1 reads LGHNT; CDR2 reads FRNRAP. V was shortened by 2 bases and J by 9 bases, with 18 bases between the two germline ends. CDR3 bases: TGTGCTAGTGGTTTGCCTCGCCTTCTAGCGAAGACGCAGTATTTT. This translates into CASGLPRLLAKTQYF.